The clone carrying this T cell receptor beta chain was counted at least ten times. PBMCs were obtained from over 8.5 ml fresh peripheral blood. These data are taken from a study of T cells in Graves' hyperthyroidism and ophthalmopathy. Authors of the study amplified TCR beta CDR3 regions from RNA transcripts. TCR CDR3 underwent first-round RT-PCR with the HTBI primer set. TCRdb re-derived calls from the multiplex PCR reads in MiXCR, one entry per CDR3 protein. The table shows roughly 400,000 distinct CDR3 sequences, with roughly 25% occurring only once. Germline V gene data show CDR1 as SGHRS and CDR2 as YFSETQ. Between the trimmed V and J ends, which lost 4 bases and 4 bases, there was a span of 17 bases. The CDR3 is 15 amino acids.

V gene TRBV5-1 combines with J gene TRBJ1-2; no definite D call. The TCR comes from a man aged 50 or older with Graves' hyperthyroidism. The sample was blood. In DNA, the CDR3 is TGCGCCAGCAGCCCGACCCCCGGAACACTCTATGGCTACACCTTC. Its protein product is CASSPTPGTLYGYTF. The variable domain in full, with the rest retrieved from reference TRBV5-1 and TRBJ1-2, is KAGVTQTPRYLIKTRGQQVTLSCSPISGHRSVSWYQQTPGQGLQFLFEYFSETQRNKGNFPGRFSGRQFSNSRSEMNVSTLELGDSALYLCASSPTPGTLYGYTFGSGTRLTVV.